Presented here are 5 T cell receptor beta chains from one specimen sequenced in a study of blood T cell repertoires in COVID-19. Using immunoSEQ multiplex PCR, the repertoire was profiled, and TCRdb retains in-frame clones only, with some absent. This repertoire shows 70,000 to 75,000 clones, 80% to 90% found once; its top ten account for nearly 5%. The sequencing sample was made of peripheral blood. The receptors come from a woman of 80 years or more with active or convalescent COVID-19.

This clone has more than one count but fewer than ten. V is TRBV11-2 and J is TRBJ1-1; a possible D gene is TRBD1 (6 bases). The CDR3 length is 14 residues. V was clipped by 2 bases and J by 1 base, with 8 bases between them. CDR1 SGHAT and CDR2 FQNNGV come from the germline V gene. This CDR3 is CASSLSQGNTEAFF. In DNA form, the CDR3 reads TGTGCCAGCAGCTTATCACAGGGGAACACTGAAGCTTTCTTT.

The chain joins TRBV18 to TRBJ2-6; 11 bases fit TRBD1. The CDR3 runs 19 residues. Germline V gene lookup returns CDR1 KGHSH and CDR2 LQKENI. With 4 bases clipped from V and 2 bases from J, the junction kept 10 bases outside the gene matches. Here the CDR3 reads CASSLSAGQGAPGANVLTF. DNA for the CDR3: TGTGCCAGCTCACTCAGCGCCGGACAGGGGGCTCCTGGGGCCAACGTCCTGACTTTC.

The chain joins TRBV4-1 to TRBJ1-1; TRBD1 might be the D (5 bases). The V and J ends lost 6 bases and 0 bases respectively, with 17 bases between them. Germline V gene data show CDR1 as MGHRA and CDR2 as YSYEKL. The CDR3 runs 16 residues. The CDR3 nucleotides read TGCGCCAGCAGAAGGGGTGCTTTAGCTATGAACACTGAAGCTTTCTTT. This codes for CASRRGALAMNTEAFF.

This clone occurred a few times. The gene calls are TRBV6-1 and TRBJ1-4, with unresolved D. V dropped 0 bases and J dropped 8 bases, with 13 bases sitting between them. CDR1 and CDR2 from the germline V gene are MNHNS and SASEGT. The CDR3 covers 15 residues. The DNA of the CDR3 is TGTGCCAGCAGTGAAGCGCGTGGAGAATGGGAAAAACTGTTTTTT. Protein product: CASSEARGEWEKLFF.

In this sample, this clone turned up once. This chain joins TRBV18 and TRBJ2-6; a weak D match, TRBD1 (6 bases). The CDR3 covers 14 residues. Germline V gene lookup returns CDR1 KGHSH and CDR2 LQKENI. V was pared by 8 bases and J by 2 bases, with 10 bases between. The DNA of the CDR3 is TGTGCCAGCCGCCCAGGGGCTGGGGCCAACGTCCTGACTTTC. The encoded protein is CASRPGAGANVLTF.